Below, 32 T cell receptor beta chains from the same sample are listed, as sequenced in a study of identical twins. Each CDR3 protein is one row after TCRdb ran MiXCR on the 5' RACE reads. The sample lists approximately 1.8 million distinct CDR3 sequences; about 32% were seen once. Sequenced input: cord blood. These receptors came from a newborn girl in good health.

Worth noting for this clonotype: Being one base from a much bigger clone, this may be a read error. This chain uses TRBV5-1 with TRBJ2-1, with D possibly called TRBD1 or TRBD2 (5 bases each). Germline assignment: CDR1 SGHRS and CDR2 YFSETQ. V was clipped by 5 bases and J by 10 bases, with 19 bases between them. This CDR3 is 14 amino acids long. The CDR3 DNA reads as TGCGCCAGCAGTCGGGACGTTTTCTCCTACGAGCAGTTCTTC. Its protein product is CASSRDVFSYEQFF. The full variable domain, with the rest looked up from reference TRBV5-1 and TRBJ2-1, is KAGVTQTPRYLIKTRGQQVTLSCSPISGHRSVSWYQQTPGQGLQFLFEYFSETQRNKGNFPGRFSGRQFSNSRSEMNVSTLELGDSALYLCASSRDVFSYEQFFGPGTRLTVL.

The chain carries TRBV20-1 and TRBJ2-4; 8 bases are a match to TRBD1. Germline assignment: CDR1 DFQATT and CDR2 SNEGSKA (reference sequence). Losses at the gene ends were 6 bases for V and 7 bases for J; bases not matched to a gene: 8. CDR3 length: 13 residues. Written as DNA, the CDR3 is TGCAGTGCCCACCGACAGGGGAGGAACATTCAGTACTTC. It specifies CSAHRQGRNIQYF.

The chain employs TRBV20-1 and TRBJ2-3; D gene unclear. Germline assignment: CDR1 DFQATT and CDR2 SNEGSKA (reference sequence). Trimming removed 3 bases at V and 4 bases at J, with 14 bases between. This CDR3 has 14 residues. Here the CDR3 DNA reads TGCAGTGCTAGTGGATTTATAATCGCAGATACGCAGTATTTT. Its protein product is CSASGFIIADTQYF.

The rearrangement joins TRBV7-2 to TRBJ2-1, with D possibly being TRBD1 (6 bases). This CDR3 is 14 amino acids long. Germline CDR1 SGHTA, CDR2 FQGNSA. V lost 5 bases, J lost 7 bases, and 15 bases lay in between. CDR3: CASSPRQRGNEQFF. The CDR3, as DNA: TGTGCCAGCAGCCCACGACAAAGGGGGAATGAGCAGTTCTTC. Complete variable domain (other parts from reference TRBV7-2 and TRBJ2-1): GAGVSQSPSNKVTEKGKDVELRCDPISGHTALYWYRQSLGQGLEFLIYFQGNSAPDKSGLPSDRFSAERTGGSVSTLTIQRTQQEDSAVYLCASSPRQRGNEQFFGPGTRLTVL.

The chain joins TRBV24-1 to TRBJ2-1; TRBD2 aligns across 13 bases. CDR1 is KGHDR, CDR2 SFDVKD, per germline. The V segment lost 5 bases and the J segment 5 bases; nucleotides outside the gene matches: 2. This CDR3 contains 15 residues. In DNA, the CDR3 is TGTGCCACCAGTGGAGGACTAGCGGGAGACAATGAGCAGTTCTTC. Its translation: CATSGGLAGDNEQFF.

This clonotype was detected many times. The chain combines TRBV4-2 with TRBJ2-5; the D gene is possibly TRBD2 (5 bases). This CDR3 spans 15 amino acids. The V end was cut by 0 bases, the J end by 4 bases, with 12 bases between. Germline CDR1 LGHNA, CDR2 YNFKEQ. CDR3 residues: CASSQDRTRPETQYF. The CDR3 DNA reads as TGTGCCAGCAGCCAAGATAGAACTAGGCCAGAGACCCAGTACTTC.

This chain uses TRBV12-3 or TRBV12-4 with TRBJ1-1, with D unclear. CDR3 size: 13 residues. Trimming pared 6 bases from V and 1 base from J, leaving 9 bases between. The CDR3 loop is CASSIHPNTEAFF. The CDR3, as DNA: TGTGCCAGCAGCATACACCCGAACACTGAAGCTTTCTTT.

This chain links TRBV2 with TRBJ1-2; the D gene is possibly TRBD1 (5 bases). The CDR3 loop spans 13 amino acids. The V end was cut by 9 bases, the J end by 3 bases, with 14 bases between. CDR1 is SNHLY and CDR2 is FYNNEI in the germline V gene. CDR3 amino acids: CARSRDRDYGYTF. In DNA, the CDR3 is TGTGCCAGAAGCCGGGACCGAGACTATGGCTACACCTTC.

This clonotype was seen more than once but under ten times. This chain links TRBV7-2 with TRBJ2-7; possibly TRBD1 for D (5 bases). The CDR3 extends over 13 amino acids. V lost 2 bases and J lost 9, with 14 bases in between. Germline CDR1 reads SGHTA; CDR2 reads FQGNSA. The CDR3 loop is CASSLSPKGWQYF. In DNA, the CDR3 is TGTGCCAGCAGCTTAAGCCCGAAGGGGTGGCAGTACTTC.

This clonotype appeared a few times. This sequence joins TRBV18 and TRBJ2-1; unclear D gene. Germline assignment: CDR1 KGHSH and CDR2 LQKENI. This CDR3 spans 13 amino acids. The ends were cut back, 5 bases at V and 8 bases at J, with 13 bases in the middle. CDR3 coding DNA: TGTGCCAGCTCATCCTACCAAGGAGATGAGCAGTTCTTC. It yields the protein CASSSYQGDEQFF.

This clonotype was seen at least ten times. V gene TRBV28 combines with J gene TRBJ2-7; D perhaps matches TRBD2 (6 bases). The CDR3 loop spans 16 amino acids. Trimming took 7 bases from V and 3 from J, leaving 22 bases between them. Looked up from germline, CDR1 is MDHEN and CDR2 is SYDVKM. The CDR3 sequence is CASIPFAAGSFYEQYF. CDR3 nucleotides: TGTGCCAGCATTCCCTTCGCGGCGGGATCCTTCTACGAGCAGTACTTC.

This clonotype was seen more than once but under ten times. This sequence joins TRBV10-3 and TRBJ1-5, with no clear D. The CDR3 length is 14 residues. The germline gives CDR1 ENHRY, CDR2 SYGVKD. V lost 0 bases and J 4 bases, leaving 7 bases between the germline ends. The DNA of the CDR3 is TGTGCCATCAGTGAGTCGCCAAGAAATCAGCCCCAGCATTTT. Amino acids: CAISESPRNQPQHF.

In its sample, this clonotype was seen many times. This rearrangement joins TRBV12-3 or TRBV12-4 to TRBJ2-3; D not resolved. The germline V and J ends were trimmed by 1 base and 3 bases, with 11 bases remaining between them. This CDR3 has 15 amino acids. The CDR3 region has the DNA TGTGCCAGCAGTTTAGGGGTTAGGGATACAGATACGCAGTATTTT. As protein: CASSLGVRDTDTQYF.

The chain carries TRBV5-1 and TRBJ2-5; TRBD1 agrees at 11 bases. J was trimmed by 4 bases and V by 3 bases; bases with no gene match: 5. The CDR3 loop spans 15 amino acids. Germline lookup yields CDR1 SGHRS and CDR2 YFSETQ. CDR3 sequence (DNA): TGCGCCAGCAGCTCTTCCGGGACAGGGGGAGAGACCCAGTACTTC. Protein sequence: CASSSSGTGGETQYF.

This clonotype was counted a few times. The gene calls are TRBV10-3 and TRBJ2-7; 10 bases map to TRBD2. V gave up 2 bases and J gave up 2 bases; unmatched junction bases: 3. Germline loops: CDR1 ENHRY, CDR2 SYGVKD. This CDR3 is built from 15 residues. CDR3 sequence: CAISERAGGAYEQYF. In DNA, the CDR3 is TGTGCCATCAGTGAGAGAGCGGGAGGGGCCTACGAGCAGTACTTC.

As concerns this clonotype: A much larger clone differs by one base, so this may be a read error. V and J are TRBV6-6 and TRBJ1-2; D is unresolved. The CDR3 is 13 amino acids. Germline CDR1 reads MNHNY; CDR2 reads SVGAGI (reference sequence). CDR3 bases: TGTGCCAGCACTTCGGTTCAGAACTATGGCCACACCTTC. Protein sequence: CASTSVQNYGHTF.

V is TRBV12-3 or TRBV12-4 and J is TRBJ1-4; 8 bases fit TRBD1. The CDR3 is 14 residues long. The J segment lost 5 bases and the V segment lost 4 bases, leaving 3 bases of the junction unmatched. The CDR3 region has the DNA TGTGCCAGCAGTTGGGACAGGCCGAATGAAAAACTGTTTTTT. Protein sequence: CASSWDRPNEKLFF.

The chain couples TRBV25-1 to TRBJ2-7; D is perhaps TRBD2 (6 bases). Germline V gene data show CDR1 as MGHDK and CDR2 as SYGVNS. There are 14 residues in the CDR3. Deletions cut 3 bases from V and 2 bases from J, with 11 bases between. CDR3 sequence reads: CASSEPGLTYEQYF. The CDR3 nucleotides are TGTGCCAGCAGTGAGCCGGGACTCACCTACGAGCAGTACTTC.

Ten or more counts support this clonotype. The chain joins TRBV6-5 to TRBJ2-1, with 11 bases matching TRBD2. V lost 4 bases and J lost 4; bases outside the gene matches: 3. CDR1 and CDR2 from the germline V gene are MNHEY and SVGAGI. This CDR3 region has 15 residues. The DNA for the CDR3 is TGTGCCAGCAGTTCCCGGACTAGCGGGTACAATGAGCAGTTCTTC. It encodes CASSSRTSGYNEQFF.

This chain uses TRBV2 with TRBJ1-5; D is ambiguous. Trimming took off 3 bases at V and 2 bases at J, with 11 bases between the two ends. Germline CDR1 reads SNHLY; CDR2 reads FYNNEI. CDR3 length equals 15 residues. This CDR3 reads CASSEHDRRNQPQHF. CDR3 bases: TGTGCCAGCAGTGAGCACGATAGGCGCAATCAGCCCCAGCATTTT.

This clonotype has more than one count but fewer than ten. An end of the junction differs from the germline gene, which may be a read error. The J gene is TRBJ1-1, the V gene TRBV7-7, with 7 nucleotides matching TRBD1. This CDR3 comprises 17 residues. Germline V CDR1 and CDR2: SSHAT, FNYEAQ (reference sequence). DNA of the CDR3: TGTGCTAGCAGCTTCGTGACAGGGCCCGCTGTGAACACTGAAGCTTTCTTT. Translation: CASSFVTGPAVNTEAFF. Variable domain in full (rest from reference TRBV7-7 and TRBJ1-1): GAGVSQSPRYKVTKRGQDVTLRCDPISSHATLYWYQQALGQGPEFLTYFNYEAQPDKSGLPSDRFSAERPEGSISTLTIQRTEQRDSAMYRCASSFVTGPAVNTEAFFGQGTRLTVV.

The genes are TRBV27 and TRBJ1-2, with 7 bases aligning to TRBD1. Trimming cost V 5 bases and J 2 bases; bases outside gene matches: 11. Germline CDR1 reads MNHEY; CDR2 reads SMNVEV (reference sequence). The CDR3 covers 16 residues. CDR3 bases: TGTGCCAGCAGTAGATTGGACGGGACAGCCAACTATGGCTACACCTTC. It encodes CASSRLDGTANYGYTF.

Concerning this clonotype: This may come from a read error, since a much larger clone is one base off. The chain has TRBV4-1 and TRBJ2-7; 9 bases are a match to TRBD2. The CDR3 loop spans 16 amino acids. With V trimmed by 0 bases and J by 7 bases, 10 bases remained unmatched. The germline V gene has CDR1 MGHRA and CDR2 YSYEKL. CDR3 nucleotides: TGCGCCAGCAGCCAAGATAGCGGGAGTGGCTACAATGAGCAGTACTTC. Amino acids: CASSQDSGSGYNEQYF.

V gene TRBV6-6 combines with J gene TRBJ2-2, with D hard to call. Germline assignment: CDR1 MNHNY and CDR2 SVGAGI (reference sequence). The CDR3 runs to 14 residues. Deletions cut 7 bases from V and 3 bases from J, with 12 bases between. CDR3 residues: CASKKSEYTGELFF. The CDR3 DNA follows: TGTGCCAGCAAAAAGTCGGAATACACCGGGGAGCTGTTTTTT.

The chain uses TRBV5-6 and TRBJ1-2; no clear D. Trimming took 0 bases from V and 6 from J, leaving 15 bases between them. The CDR3 loop spans 15 amino acids. CDR1 is SGHDT, CDR2 YYEEEE, per germline. The CDR3 region has the DNA TGTGCCAGCAGCTTGGTGGTATATCCTAGGGATGGCTACACCTTC. Protein: CASSLVVYPRDGYTF.

J is TRBJ2-3 and V is TRBV29-1; the match to TRBD2 covers 9 bases. Per germline, CDR1 SQVTM and CDR2 ANQGSEA. V dropped 8 bases and J dropped 3; count of bases not matched to a gene: 21. This CDR3 is 18 amino acids long. The CDR3 loop is CSTRPGTSRLDWTDTQYF. CDR3 nucleotides: TGCAGCACTCGACCCGGGACTAGCCGACTGGACTGGACAGATACGCAGTATTTT.

The rearrangement joins TRBV11-2 to TRBJ2-1, with D perhaps TRBD2 (6 bases). CDR1 and CDR2 from the germline V gene are SGHAT and FQNNGV. This CDR3 is built from 18 residues. V lost 4 bases, J lost 0 bases, and 19 bases lay in between. The chain's CDR3 is CASSSFRGVQSSYNEQFF. The CDR3 nucleotides are TGTGCCAGCAGCTCCTTCCGCGGGGTTCAGAGCTCCTACAATGAGCAGTTCTTC. Filled out from reference TRBV11-2 and TRBJ2-1, the complete variable domain reads EAGVAQSPRYKIIEKRQSVAFWCNPISGHATLYWYQQILGQGPKLLIQFQNNGVVDDSQLPKDRFSAERLKGVDSTLKIQPAKLEDSAVYLCASSSFRGVQSSYNEQFFGPGTRLTVL.

This clonotype was observed many times. The junction does not match germline at one end; this may be a read error. The chain uses TRBV7-2 and TRBJ2-7; TRBD2 is a possible D gene (6 bases). Germline V gene sequence: CDR1 SGHTA, CDR2 FQGNSA. The CDR3 is 15 amino acids. Here the CDR3 DNA reads TGCGCCAGCAGCTTGGTTAGCGGAGGGGCCTACGAGCAGTACTTC. Protein: CASSLVSGGAYEQYF.

The rearrangement uses TRBV7-2 and TRBJ2-1, with 11 nucleotides matching TRBD2. The CDR3 sequence is 15 residues long. J gave up 9 bases and V 8 bases, and 12 bases lay outside the gene matches. CDR1 is SGHTA, CDR2 FQGNSA, per germline. The CDR3: CASCIRASGRSEQFF. In DNA form, the CDR3 reads TGTGCCAGCTGTATTAGGGCTAGCGGGAGGAGTGAGCAGTTCTTC.

The rearrangement uses TRBV20-1 and TRBJ1-2; 8 positions agree with TRBD1. The CDR3 is 15 residues long. With 1 base clipped from V and 3 bases from J, the junction kept 7 bases outside the gene matches. Per germline, CDR1 DFQATT and CDR2 SNEGSKA (reference sequence). The CDR3 protein is CSARVRGQEHYGYTF. The CDR3 nucleotides read TGCAGTGCTAGAGTGCGGGGACAGGAACACTATGGCTACACCTTC.

This clonotype appeared a few times. CDR3 in DNA: TGCAGTGCTAGTAGGCTAGCGGGGACATCTAGCACAGATACGCAGTATTTT. Its protein is CSASRLAGTSSTDTQYF. V gene TRBV20-1 combines with J gene TRBJ2-3; 9 nucleotides align to TRBD2. V gave up 3 bases and J gave up 0 bases; unmatched junction bases: 10. The CDR3 totals 17 residues. Germline loops: CDR1 DFQATT, CDR2 SNEGSKA (reference sequence).

A word on this clonotype: A read error may explain this, as a much larger clone is one base away. This chain uses TRBV7-9 with TRBJ2-2; D is ambiguous. CDR1 SEHNR and CDR2 FQNEAQ come from the germline V gene (reference sequence). The CDR3 has 11 residues. V shed 1 base and J shed 7 bases, with 1 base lying between them. In nucleotides, the CDR3 is TGTGCCAGCAGCTTAGACGGGGAGCTGTTTTTT. Its protein product is CASSLDGELFF.